Each of the 32 T cell receptor beta chains below was sequenced from the same sample in a study of spatial heterogeneity in lung cancer. A single record per CDR3 protein comes from TCRdb applying MiXCR to the 5' RACE reads. The sample has tens of thousands of distinct CDR3 sequences; 7.5% to 9% are singletons. Time point reported: sample taken at primary tumor resection. Without sorting, whole RNA was sequenced from tumor, nontumor lung or frozen PBMC. This specimen was PBMCs, taken at surgery. Source of these receptors: a female donor with early-stage non-small cell lung cancer.

The V and J genes are TRBV5-1 and TRBJ2-1; D not certain. The CDR3 totals 14 residues. With 5 bases removed from V and 0 bases from J, the gap between germline ends came to 9 bases. The germline V gene encodes CDR1 SGHRS and CDR2 YFSETQ. CDR3 bases: TGCGCCAGCAGTTCATACAGCTCCTACAATGAGCAGTTCTTC. Translating it yields CASSSYSSYNEQFF.

This clonotype was found many times. V is TRBV20-1 and J is TRBJ2-1; TRBD2 matches 14 bases. There are 16 residues in the CDR3. CDR1 is DFQATT, CDR2 SNEGSKA, per germline (reference sequence). The trim removed 0 bases at V and 9 bases at J, leaving 7 bases unmatched. CDR3 sequence: CSARDGGLAGVFEQFF. In DNA, the CDR3 is TGCAGTGCTAGAGACGGGGGACTAGCGGGAGTTTTTGAGCAGTTCTTC.

V usage is TRBV28 and J usage is TRBJ1-3; the D gene is possibly TRBD1 (5 bases). Trimming stripped 2 bases from V and 7 bases from J, with 15 bases between. CDR1 is MDHEN and CDR2 is SYDVKM in the germline V gene. This CDR3 has 15 residues. The CDR3, as DNA: TGTGCCAGCAGTTTAGGAGGGGCCCGGGGGAACACCATATATTTT. This codes for CASSLGGARGNTIYF. Full variable domain (outside the CDR3, taken from reference TRBV28 and TRBJ1-3): DVKVTQSSRYLVKRTGEKVFLECVQDMDHENMFWYRQDPGLGLRLIYFSYDVKMKEKGDIPEGYSVSREKKERFSLILESASTNQTSMYLCASSLGGARGNTIYFGEGSWLTVV.

This clonotype came up many times. The chain couples TRBV18 to TRBJ2-5; 7 bases match TRBD1. J lost 3 bases, V lost 1 base, and 8 bases had no gene match. The CDR3 consists of 16 residues. Germline CDR1 KGHSH, CDR2 LQKENI. This CDR3 reads CASSPQATGVEETQYF. In DNA form, the CDR3 reads TGTGCCAGCTCACCACAGGCCACAGGGGTCGAAGAGACCCAGTACTTC. Using reference TRBV18 and TRBJ2-5 for the parts outside the CDR3, the full variable domain is NAGVMQNPRHLVRRRGQEARLRCSPMKGHSHVYWYRQLPEEGLKFMVYLQKENIIDESGMPKERFSAEFPKEGPSILRIQQVVRGDSAAYFCASSPQATGVEETQYFGPGTRLLVL.

This clonotype occurred many times. This rearrangement joins TRBV7-2 to TRBJ1-5; D gene unclear. Per the germline V gene, CDR1 is SGHTA and CDR2 is FQGNSA. The V and J ends lost 1 base and 3 bases respectively, with 7 bases between them. This CDR3 has 14 amino acids. The CDR3 reads CASSLGSINQPQHF. The CDR3 DNA reads as TGTGCCAGCAGCTTAGGGTCAATCAATCAGCCCCAGCATTTT. The entire variable domain, with the rest obtained from reference TRBV7-2 and TRBJ1-5, is as follows: GAGVSQSPSNKVTEKGKDVELRCDPISGHTALYWYRQSLGQGLEFLIYFQGNSAPDKSGLPSDRFSAERTGGSVSTLTIQRTQQEDSAVYLCASSLGSINQPQHFGDGTRLSIL.

There are a few counts of this clonotype. The chain is built from TRBV10-3 and TRBJ2-7; 9 nucleotides match TRBD2. Unmatched junction bases numbered 7, after V lost 7 bases and J lost 0 bases. Germline V lookup: CDR1 ENHRY, CDR2 SYGVKD. This CDR3 comprises 15 residues. The CDR3 here is CAINGLASISYEQYV. The CDR3 DNA reads as TGTGCCATCAACGGACTAGCGTCGATCTCCTACGAGCAGTACGTC.

This clonotype was seen only a few times. One junction end does not reproduce the germline sequence, and a read error may be involved. The rearrangement uses TRBV7-7 and TRBJ2-3; D remains ambiguous. In germline, CDR1 is SSHAT, CDR2 FNYEAQ (reference sequence). The CDR3 runs to 13 residues. CDR3 region: CASSPDYTDTQYF. The CDR3 region has the DNA TGTGCTAGCAGCCCCGATTACACAGATACGCAGTATTTT.

This clonotype was seen at least ten times. This chain joins TRBV5-5 and TRBJ1-5; unclear D gene. V lost 2 bases and J 4 bases, leaving 7 bases between the germline ends. Germline V CDR1 and CDR2: SGHKS, YYEKEE (reference sequence). The CDR3 loop spans 13 amino acids. The CDR3 bases are TGTGCCAGCAGCTTCGGCGTAAATCAGCCCCAGCATTTT. As protein: CASSFGVNQPQHF.

This clonotype was picked up many times. The gene calls are TRBV29-1 and TRBJ1-2; D is unclear. Looked up from germline, CDR1 is SQVTM and CDR2 is ANQGSEA. The CDR3 has 12 amino acids. V was trimmed by 4 bases and J by 6 bases, leaving 12 bases between them. CDR3 sequence (DNA): TGCAGCGTTGGTAGGGTTTCGGATGGCTACACCTTC. Its translation is CSVGRVSDGYTF.

Concerning this clonotype itself: Since a much larger clone is just one base distant, this may be a read error. Lacking the conserved final phenylalanine or tryptophan, this CDR3 likely reflects a read error. The chain uses TRBV19 and TRBJ2-4; D possibly corresponds to TRBD1 (5 bases). The CDR3 has 15 residues. Germline values: CDR1 LNHDA, CDR2 SQIVND (reference sequence). V shed 3 bases and J shed 2 bases, with 11 bases lying between them. CDR3 in DNA: TGTGCCAGTAGTATCCAGGGTGACACCAAAAACATTCAGTACTCC. The encoded protein is CASSIQGDTKNIQYS.

The chain combines TRBV3-1 with TRBJ1-2; D not resolved. V shed 0 bases and J shed 4 bases, with 9 bases lying between them. This CDR3 has 14 residues. CDR1 LGHDT and CDR2 YNNKEL come from the germline V gene (reference sequence). The CDR3: CASSQDHLPYGYTF. For the CDR3, the DNA is TGTGCCAGCAGCCAAGATCACCTTCCCTATGGCTACACCTTC. The variable domain in full, completed from reference TRBV3-1 and TRBJ1-2, reads DTAVSQTPKYLVTQMGNDKSIKCEQNLGHDTMYWYKQDSKKFLKIMFSYNNKELIINETVPNRFSPKSPDKAHLNLHINSLELGDSAVYFCASSQDHLPYGYTFGSGTRLTVV.

This clonotype occurred many times. V gene TRBV29-1 combines with J gene TRBJ2-5, with a tentative D call TRBD2 (5 bases). This CDR3 is built from 13 residues. V was trimmed by 0 bases and J by 5 bases, leaving 10 bases between them. The germline gives CDR1 SQVTM, CDR2 ANQGSEA. The DNA for the CDR3 is TGCAGCGTTGAAGAGCGGGCTCGGGAGACCCAGTACTTC. Amino acids: CSVEERARETQYF.

V usage is TRBV20-1 and J usage is TRBJ1-5, with D uncertain. V was trimmed by 0 bases and J by 6 bases, leaving 12 bases between them. The V gene's germline CDR1 is DFQATT and CDR2 SNEGSKA (reference sequence). The CDR3 loop spans 14 amino acids. CDR3 region: CSAREGPPGQPQHF. For the CDR3, the DNA is TGCAGTGCTAGAGAGGGCCCTCCCGGTCAGCCCCAGCATTTT.

This clonotype was counted only a few times. The V gene is TRBV7-8, the J gene TRBJ1-1, with 7 bases identical to TRBD1. After removal of 10 bases from V and 0 bases from J, the junction contained 14 bases not matched to a gene. The germline V gene has CDR1 SGHVS and CDR2 FQNEAQ. CDR3 length equals 16 residues. CDR3 bases: TGTGCCACCCGGGACAGTGCGGGGCGAATGAACACTGAAGCTTTCTTT. Translation: CATRDSAGRMNTEAFF.

This clonotype was detected ten times or more. This sequence joins TRBV12-3 or TRBV12-4 and TRBJ2-5, with D perhaps TRBD2 (5 bases). Trimming removed 4 bases at V and 2 bases at J, with 11 bases between. The CDR3 has 14 amino acids. The CDR3 nucleotides read TGTGCCAGCAGTTCCCAGCGGCTACAAGAGACCCAGTACTTC. This sequence encodes CASSSQRLQETQYF.

Many counts were recorded for this clonotype. The genes are TRBV29-1 and TRBJ1-1; maybe TRBD1 (6 bases). The CDR3 is 13 amino acids. Germline V lookup: CDR1 SQVTM, CDR2 ANQGSEA. Trimming cost V 5 bases and J 0 bases, with 10 bases left between them. The CDR3 nucleotides are TGCAGCGTTTCGGGACACCTGAACACTGAAGCTTTCTTT. As protein: CSVSGHLNTEAFF.

This clonotype was counted many times. The CDR3 sequence: CASRWGRDRGDQPQHF. The CDR3 bases are TGTGCCAGCAGGTGGGGAAGGGACAGGGGTGATCAGCCCCAGCATTTT. This chain connects TRBV12-3 or TRBV12-4 to TRBJ1-5, with 10 bases fitting TRBD1. J lost 5 bases, V lost 6 bases, and 10 bases had no gene match. This CDR3 region has 16 residues.

The chain has TRBV6-1 and TRBJ2-7; perhaps TRBD2 as D (5 bases). This CDR3 contains 16 residues. Trimming pared 5 bases from V and 0 bases from J, leaving 17 bases between. The germline V gene has CDR1 MNHNS and CDR2 SASEGT. CDR3 region: CASSSTEEVASYEQYF. CDR3 in DNA: TGTGCCAGCAGTTCCACGGAGGAGGTGGCCTCCTACGAGCAGTACTTC.

The V and J genes are TRBV5-1 and TRBJ2-4; 7 nucleotides agree with TRBD1. CDR3 length: 15 amino acids. Trimming removed 4 bases from V and 5 bases from J; junction bases left unmatched: 9. The germline V gene has CDR1 SGHRS and CDR2 YFSETQ. This chain's CDR3 is CASSTDRPPENIQYF. DNA of the CDR3: TGCGCCAGCAGCACGGACAGGCCGCCCGAAAACATTCAGTACTTC.

This clonotype has a count of ten or more. The rearrangement uses TRBV7-2 and TRBJ1-6; D uncertain. The CDR3 runs 13 residues. Germline CDR1 is SGHTA and CDR2 is FQGNSA. V was clipped by 8 bases and J by 6 bases, with 11 bases between them. CDR3 nucleotide sequence: TGTGCCAGCGCCACAGTTTCTAATTCACCCCTCCACTTT. Protein product: CASATVSNSPLHF.

This clonotype has only a few counts. V gene TRBV20-1 combines with J gene TRBJ2-1, with TRBD1 as a possible D gene (7 bases). Per the germline V gene, CDR1 is DFQATT and CDR2 is SNEGSKA (reference sequence). The CDR3 length is 13 residues. Trimming pared 5 bases from V and 6 bases from J, leaving 14 bases between. CDR3 bases: TGCAGTGCTTTCCGACAGGGAGGCAATGAGCAGTTCTTC. This translates into CSAFRQGGNEQFF.

This clonotype was found many times. This rearrangement joins TRBV7-3 to TRBJ2-1; 12 nucleotides match TRBD2. The CDR3 covers 21 residues. V lost 4 bases, J lost 1 base, and 17 bases stayed unmatched. In germline, CDR1 is SGHTA, CDR2 FQGTGA. The CDR3 DNA sequence: TGTGCCAGCAGCTCAAACATACCGACTAGCGGGGGAAGAAGGTCCTACAATGAGCAGTTCTTC. Translated, it gives CASSSNIPTSGGRRSYNEQFF. The whole variable domain, filled in from reference TRBV7-3 and TRBJ2-1, reads GAGVSQTPSNKVTEKGKYVELRCDPISGHTALYWYRQSLGQGPEFLIYFQGTGAADDSGLPNDRFFAVRPEGSVSTLKIQRTERGDSAVYLCASSSNIPTSGGRRSYNEQFFGPGTRLTVL.

This clonotype occurred many times. CDR3 sequence reads: CASSWGWQSYTF. CDR3 in DNA: TGCGCCAGCAGCTGGGGGTGGCAGAGCTACACCTTC. The rearrangement links TRBV5-1 to TRBJ1-2; maybe TRBD1 (5 bases). V was cut by 3 bases and J by 9 bases, with 12 bases left in between. The germline CDR1 and CDR2 sequences are SGHRS and YFSETQ. This CDR3 spans 12 amino acids.

The chain uses TRBV20-1 and TRBJ2-7; D may be TRBD1 or TRBD2 (5 bases each). The CDR3 is 16 residues long. In germline, CDR1 is DFQATT, CDR2 SNEGSKA (reference sequence). V dropped 6 bases and J dropped 0 bases, with 21 bases sitting between them. The CDR3 DNA sequence: TGCAGTGCCCACGATTTGACTACAGGTTACTCCTACGAGCAGTACTTC. Protein sequence: CSAHDLTTGYSYEQYF.

The chain is built from TRBV7-8 and TRBJ1-2; D unclear. Germline V gives CDR1 SGHVS, CDR2 FQNEAQ. Trimming took 2 bases from V and 8 from J, leaving 9 bases between them. The CDR3 extends over 12 amino acids. CDR3 sequence reads: CASSLWTVGYTF. The CDR3, as DNA: TGTGCCAGCAGCTTATGGACCGTCGGCTACACCTTC.

This clonotype was counted a few times. The chain is built from TRBV5-1 and TRBJ2-4; D may correspond to TRBD1 or TRBD2 (6 bases each). There are 15 residues in the CDR3. Trimming removed 9 bases from V and 0 bases from J, with 16 bases in between. CDR1 is SGHRS, CDR2 YFSETQ, per germline. The CDR3 nucleotides are TGCGCCATCCAGAGGGGGGAGCTAGCCAAAAACATTCAGTACTTC. Protein: CAIQRGELAKNIQYF.

There are many counts of this clonotype. The chain has TRBV29-1 and TRBJ1-2, with D unresolved. The CDR3 spans 13 residues. Germline loops: CDR1 SQVTM, CDR2 ANQGSEA. V dropped 1 base and J dropped 4 bases, with 10 bases sitting between them. The CDR3 bases are TGCAGCGTTGAAGGGGAGGGAACCTATGGCTACACCTTC. Amino acid sequence: CSVEGEGTYGYTF. Full variable domain (outside the CDR3, taken from reference TRBV29-1 and TRBJ1-2): SAVISQKPSRDICQRGTSLTIQCQVDSQVTMMFWYRQQPGQSLTLIATANQGSEATYESGFVIDKFPISRPNLTFSTLTVSNMSPEDSSIYLCSVEGEGTYGYTFGSGTRLTVV.

Here the CDR3 DNA reads TGTGCCAGCTCACCACCGATGGTTAATGAAAAACTGTTTTTT. Translated, it gives CASSPPMVNEKLFF. This sequence joins TRBV18 and TRBJ1-4; D remains ambiguous. V lost 0 bases and J 4 bases, leaving 6 bases between the germline ends. Germline values: CDR1 KGHSH, CDR2 LQKENI. This CDR3 has 14 amino acids.

The rearrangement links TRBV7-6 to TRBJ1-1, with a possible D match to TRBD1 (5 bases). V lost 4 bases and J lost 1, with 7 bases in between. CDR1 is SGHVS, CDR2 FNYEAQ, per germline. This CDR3 comprises 13 residues. For the CDR3, the DNA is TGTGCCAGCAGCTGGCAGGGGAACACTGAAGCTTTCTTT. Translation gives CASSWQGNTEAFF.

J is TRBJ1-1 and V is TRBV6-1, with D unresolved. V gave up 3 bases and J gave up 0 bases, with 5 bases separating them. CDR1 is MNHNS, CDR2 SASEGT, per germline. The CDR3 extends over 13 amino acids. The CDR3 sequence is CASSDALNTEAFF. The CDR3, as DNA: TGTGCCAGCAGTGACGCACTGAACACTGAAGCTTTCTTT.

This clonotype appeared many times. The V gene is TRBV10-3, the J gene TRBJ1-1; D not certain. The CDR3 length is 13 residues. Trimming took off 11 bases at V and 4 bases at J, with 17 bases between the two ends. Germline V lookup: CDR1 ENHRY, CDR2 SYGVKD. Here the CDR3 DNA reads TGTGCCGCCGGAGGCGGGCCGGGCACTGAAGCTTTCTTT. It is translated as CAAGGGPGTEAFF.

The chain couples TRBV9 to TRBJ2-5; D uncertain. The CDR3 consists of 14 residues. From germline, CDR1 is SGDLS and CDR2 YYNGEE. V was pared by 1 base and J by 0 bases, with 7 bases between. As DNA, the CDR3 is TGTGCCAGCAGCGTAAGTGGAGACCAAGAGACCCAGTACTTC. Translated: CASSVSGDQETQYF.